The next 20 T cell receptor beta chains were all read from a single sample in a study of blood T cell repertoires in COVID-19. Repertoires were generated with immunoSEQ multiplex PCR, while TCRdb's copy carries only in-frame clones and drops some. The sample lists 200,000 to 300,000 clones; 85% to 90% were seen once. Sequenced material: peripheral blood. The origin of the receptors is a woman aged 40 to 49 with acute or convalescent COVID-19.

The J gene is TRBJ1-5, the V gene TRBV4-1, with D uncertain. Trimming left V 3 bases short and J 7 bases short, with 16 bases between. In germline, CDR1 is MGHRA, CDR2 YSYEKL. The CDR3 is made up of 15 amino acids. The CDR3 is CASSQGRTREQPQHF. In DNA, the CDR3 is TGCGCCAGCAGCCAGGGGAGGACGAGGGAGCAGCCCCAGCATTTT.

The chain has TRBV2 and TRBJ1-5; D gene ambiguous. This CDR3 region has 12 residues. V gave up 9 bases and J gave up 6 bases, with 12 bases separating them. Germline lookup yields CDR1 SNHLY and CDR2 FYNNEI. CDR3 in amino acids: CASVGEGQPQHF. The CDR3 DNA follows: TGTGCCAGTGTCGGGGAAGGTCAGCCCCAGCATTTT.

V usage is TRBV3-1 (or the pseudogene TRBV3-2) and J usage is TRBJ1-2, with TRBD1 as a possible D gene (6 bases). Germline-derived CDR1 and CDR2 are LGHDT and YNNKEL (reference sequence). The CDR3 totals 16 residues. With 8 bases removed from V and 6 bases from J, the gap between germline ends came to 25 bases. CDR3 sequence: CASGKTGSSLLDGYTF. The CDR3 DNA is TGTGCCAGCGGAAAGACAGGATCGAGTCTGTTGGATGGCTACACCTTC.

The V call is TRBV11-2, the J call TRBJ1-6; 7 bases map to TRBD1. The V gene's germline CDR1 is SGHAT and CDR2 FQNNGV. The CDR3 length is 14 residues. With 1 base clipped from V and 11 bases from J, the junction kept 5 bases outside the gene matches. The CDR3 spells CASSLGQGSAPLHF. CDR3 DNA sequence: TGTGCCAGCAGCTTAGGACAGGGAAGCGCACCCCTCCACTTT.

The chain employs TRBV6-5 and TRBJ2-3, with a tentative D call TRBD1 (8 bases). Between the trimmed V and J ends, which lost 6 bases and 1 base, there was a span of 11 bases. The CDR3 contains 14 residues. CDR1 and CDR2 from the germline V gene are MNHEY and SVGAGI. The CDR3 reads CASRAGQGTDTQYF. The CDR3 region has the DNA TGTGCCAGCAGAGCGGGACAGGGCACAGATACGCAGTATTTT.

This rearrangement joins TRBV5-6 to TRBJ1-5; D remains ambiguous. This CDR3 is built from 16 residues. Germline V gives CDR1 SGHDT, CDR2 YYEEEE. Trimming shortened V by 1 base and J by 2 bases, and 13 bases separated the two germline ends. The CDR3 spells CASSLIRGAGNQPQHF. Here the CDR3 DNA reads TGTGCCAGCAGCTTGATAAGAGGTGCGGGCAATCAGCCCCAGCATTTT. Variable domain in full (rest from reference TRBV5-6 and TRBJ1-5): DAGVTQSPTHLIKTRGQQVTLRCSPKSGHDTVSWYQQALGQGPQFIFQYYEEEERQRGNFPDRFSGHQFPNYSSELNVNALLLGDSALYLCASSLIRGAGNQPQHFGDGTRLSIL.

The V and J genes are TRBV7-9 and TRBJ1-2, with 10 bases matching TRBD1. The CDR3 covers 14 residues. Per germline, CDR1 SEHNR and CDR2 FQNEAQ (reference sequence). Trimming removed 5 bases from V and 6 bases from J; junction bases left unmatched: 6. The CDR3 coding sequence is TGTGCCAGCAGCCGGGGGGACAGGGGTCATGGCTACACCTTC. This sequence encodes CASSRGDRGHGYTF.

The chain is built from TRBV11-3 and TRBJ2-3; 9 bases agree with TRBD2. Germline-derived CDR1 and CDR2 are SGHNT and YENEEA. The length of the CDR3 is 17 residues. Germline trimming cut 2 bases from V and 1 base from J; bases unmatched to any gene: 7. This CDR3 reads CASSLTMASGGTDTQYF. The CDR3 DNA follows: TGTGCCAGCAGCTTAACGATGGCTAGCGGGGGCACAGATACGCAGTATTTT.

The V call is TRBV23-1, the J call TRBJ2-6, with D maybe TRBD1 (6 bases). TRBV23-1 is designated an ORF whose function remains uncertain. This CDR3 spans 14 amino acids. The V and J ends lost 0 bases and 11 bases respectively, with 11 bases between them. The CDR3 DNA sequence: TGCGCCAGCAGTCAATCGAGGGACACTGACGTCCTGACTTTC. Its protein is CASSQSRDTDVLTF.

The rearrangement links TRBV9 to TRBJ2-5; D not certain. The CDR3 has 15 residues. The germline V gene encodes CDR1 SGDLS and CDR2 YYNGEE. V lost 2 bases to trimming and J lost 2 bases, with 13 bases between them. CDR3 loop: CASSVQAAKQETQYF. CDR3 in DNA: TGTGCCAGCAGCGTGCAGGCCGCCAAACAAGAGACCCAGTACTTC.

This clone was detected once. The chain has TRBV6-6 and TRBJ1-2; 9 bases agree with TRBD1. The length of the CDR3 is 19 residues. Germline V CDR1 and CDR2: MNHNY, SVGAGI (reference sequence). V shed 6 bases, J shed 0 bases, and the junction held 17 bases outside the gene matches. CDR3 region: CASRRQGGGARDSNYGYTF. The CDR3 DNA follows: TGTGCCAGCAGGCGACAGGGGGGAGGAGCCAGAGACTCTAACTATGGCTACACCTTC.

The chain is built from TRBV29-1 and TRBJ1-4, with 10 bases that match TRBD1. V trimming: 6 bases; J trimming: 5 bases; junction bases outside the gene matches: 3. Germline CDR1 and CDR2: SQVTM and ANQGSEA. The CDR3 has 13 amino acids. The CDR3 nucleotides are TGCAGCGTCGAGGGACAGGGGAATGAAAAACTGTTTTTT. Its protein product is CSVEGQGNEKLFF.

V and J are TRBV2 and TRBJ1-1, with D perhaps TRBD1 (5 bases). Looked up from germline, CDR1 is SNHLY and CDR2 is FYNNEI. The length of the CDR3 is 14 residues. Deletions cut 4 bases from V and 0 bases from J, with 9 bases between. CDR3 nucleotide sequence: TGTGCCAGCAGTGTGGAGGGGCTGAACACTGAAGCTTTCTTT. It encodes CASSVEGLNTEAFF.

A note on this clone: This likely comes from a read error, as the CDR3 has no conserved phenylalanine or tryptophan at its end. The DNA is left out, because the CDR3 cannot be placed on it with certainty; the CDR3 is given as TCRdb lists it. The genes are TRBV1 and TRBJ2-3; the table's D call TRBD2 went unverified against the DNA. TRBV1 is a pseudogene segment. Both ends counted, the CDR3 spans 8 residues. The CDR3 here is CTKKEASI.

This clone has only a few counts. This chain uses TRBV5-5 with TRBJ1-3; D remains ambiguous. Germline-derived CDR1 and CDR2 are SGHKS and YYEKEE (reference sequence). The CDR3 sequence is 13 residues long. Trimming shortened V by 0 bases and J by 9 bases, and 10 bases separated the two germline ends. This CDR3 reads CASSLENRGTIYF. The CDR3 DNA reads TGTGCCAGCAGCTTGGAGAATCGGGGCACCATATATTTT. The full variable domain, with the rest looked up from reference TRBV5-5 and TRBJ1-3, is DAGVTQSPTHLIKTRGQQVTLRCSPISGHKSVSWYQQVLGQGPQFIFQYYEKEERGRGNFPDRFSARQFPNYSSELNVNALLLGDSALYLCASSLENRGTIYFGEGSWLTVV.

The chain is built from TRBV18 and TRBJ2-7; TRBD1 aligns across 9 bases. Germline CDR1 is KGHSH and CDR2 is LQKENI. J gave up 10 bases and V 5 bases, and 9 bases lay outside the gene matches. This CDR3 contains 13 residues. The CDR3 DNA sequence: TGTGCCAGCTCAGGTCGAGGGACAGGGACTCAGTACGTC. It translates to CASSGRGTGTQYV.

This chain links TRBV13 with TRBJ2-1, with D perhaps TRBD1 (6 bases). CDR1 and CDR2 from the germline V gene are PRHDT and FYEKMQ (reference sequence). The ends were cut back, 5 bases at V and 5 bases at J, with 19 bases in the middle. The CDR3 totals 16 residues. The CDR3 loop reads CASSPLGVQGNNEQFF. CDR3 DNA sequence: TGTGCCAGCAGCCCCCTAGGGGTGCAGGGGAACAATGAGCAGTTCTTC.

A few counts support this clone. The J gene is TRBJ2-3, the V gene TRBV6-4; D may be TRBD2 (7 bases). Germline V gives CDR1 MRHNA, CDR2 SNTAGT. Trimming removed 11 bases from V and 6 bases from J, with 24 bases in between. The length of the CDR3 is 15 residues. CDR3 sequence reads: CACFTGGRGRDTQYF. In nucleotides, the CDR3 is TGTGCCTGCTTTACGGGGGGCAGGGGTCGGGATACGCAGTATTTT.

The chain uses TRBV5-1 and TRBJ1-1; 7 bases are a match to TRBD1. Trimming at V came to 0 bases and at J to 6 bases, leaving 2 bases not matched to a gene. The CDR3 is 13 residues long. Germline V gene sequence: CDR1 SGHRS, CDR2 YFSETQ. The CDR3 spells CASSLGTGPEAFF. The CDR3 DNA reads TGCGCCAGCAGCTTGGGGACAGGACCTGAAGCTTTCTTT.

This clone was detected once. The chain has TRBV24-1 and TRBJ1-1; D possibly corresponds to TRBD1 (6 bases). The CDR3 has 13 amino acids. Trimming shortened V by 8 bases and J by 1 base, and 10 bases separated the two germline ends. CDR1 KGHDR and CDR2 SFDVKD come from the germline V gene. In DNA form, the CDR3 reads TGTGCCACCATAGACAGGTCGAACACTGAAGCTTTCTTT. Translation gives CATIDRSNTEAFF.